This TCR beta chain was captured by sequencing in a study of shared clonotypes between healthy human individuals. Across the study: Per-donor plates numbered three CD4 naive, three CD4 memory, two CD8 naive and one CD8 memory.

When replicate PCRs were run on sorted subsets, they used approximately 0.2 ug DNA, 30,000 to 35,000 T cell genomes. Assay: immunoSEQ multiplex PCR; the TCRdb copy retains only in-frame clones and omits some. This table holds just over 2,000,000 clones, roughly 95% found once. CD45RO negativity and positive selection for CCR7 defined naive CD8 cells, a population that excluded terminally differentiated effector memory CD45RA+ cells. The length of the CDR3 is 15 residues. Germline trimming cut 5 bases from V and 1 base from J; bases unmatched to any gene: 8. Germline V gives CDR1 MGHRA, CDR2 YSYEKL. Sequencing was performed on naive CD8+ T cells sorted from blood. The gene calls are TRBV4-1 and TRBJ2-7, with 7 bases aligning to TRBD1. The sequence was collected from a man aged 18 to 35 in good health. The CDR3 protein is CASSYRDSFSYEQYF. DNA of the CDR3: TGCGCCAGCAGCTACCGGGACAGCTTTTCCTACGAGCAGTACTTC.